A single sample gave rise to the 15 T cell receptor beta chains below, sequenced in a study of shared clonotypes between healthy human individuals (dated by TCRdb to about 2020). CD8 naive samples consisted of CD45RO-negative cells that were positively selected for CCR7, yielding a CD45RA+CCR7+ population without TemRA cells. The library was prepared using the immunoSEQ multiplex PCR assay. TCRdb retrieved this table from immuneACCESS and kept in-frame rearrangements only. Not all clones are present; in checked studies, unresolved V genes account for under half, and no reason is known for the remainder. In this sample the table shows roughly 2,000,000 clones, about 95% of which occur a single time. Under 1.5% of the sample belongs to the ten largest clones. The specimen sequenced was naive CD8+ T cells sorted from blood. The cell subset or site label, as the study defines it: CD45RA+CCR7+. These receptors were collected from a man between 18 and 35 years old in good health.

The J gene is TRBJ1-1, the V gene TRBV7-2; D might be TRBD1 (6 bases). The CDR3 has 16 amino acids. Trimming took off 1 base at V and 0 bases at J, with 12 bases between the two ends. Per the germline V gene, CDR1 is SGHTA and CDR2 is FQGNSA. In DNA, the CDR3 is TGTGCCAGCAGCTTAGTCAGGGGAAATATGAACACTGAAGCTTTCTTT. This codes for CASSLVRGNMNTEAFF.

The V and J genes are TRBV27 and TRBJ1-2; a possible D gene is TRBD1 (5 bases). Germline V lookup: CDR1 MNHEY, CDR2 SMNVEV (reference sequence). The CDR3 is 13 residues long. V gave up 4 bases and J gave up 8 bases, with 14 bases separating them. The CDR3: CASSSWQGEGYTF. CDR3 sequence (DNA): TGTGCCAGCAGTTCTTGGCAGGGCGAGGGCTACACCTTC.

The chain has TRBV5-4 and TRBJ2-4; TRBD1 might be the D (5 bases). Looked up from germline, CDR1 is SGHNT and CDR2 is YYREEE (reference sequence). The CDR3 is 14 amino acids. V lost 5 bases and J 0 bases, leaving 9 bases between the germline ends. The CDR3 loop reads CASSVTEAKNIQYF. Written as DNA, the CDR3 is TGTGCCAGCAGTGTGACAGAAGCCAAAAACATTCAGTACTTC. The full variable domain, with the rest looked up from reference TRBV5-4 and TRBJ2-4, is ETGVTQSPTHLIKTRGQQVTLRCSSQSGHNTVSWYQQALGQGPQFIFQYYREEENGRGNFPPRFSGLQFPNYSSELNVNALELDDSALYLCASSVTEAKNIQYFGAGTRLSVL.

This clone has a single count. The rearrangement joins TRBV28 to TRBJ2-7; perhaps TRBD1 as D (6 bases). Germline CDR1 is MDHEN and CDR2 is SYDVKM. V lost 2 bases and J lost 3, with 11 bases in between. The CDR3 is 14 amino acids. The CDR3, as DNA: TGTGCCAGCAGTTTACAGGGGCGAGGCTACGAGCAGTACTTC. Its protein product is CASSLQGRGYEQYF.

The J gene is TRBJ2-3, the V gene TRBV4-1, with 7 bases matching TRBD1. The junction had 8 bases not matched to a gene; V was cut back by 4 bases and J by 4 bases. From germline, CDR1 is MGHRA and CDR2 YSYEKL. This CDR3 has 15 residues. The CDR3 spells CASSRMSGGADTQYF. CDR3 DNA: TGCGCCAGCAGCCGGATGTCAGGGGGTGCAGATACGCAGTATTTT.

The V call is TRBV9, the J call TRBJ2-3, with TRBD1 matching 7 bases. With 3 bases clipped from V and 2 bases from J, the junction kept 12 bases outside the gene matches. Germline V lookup: CDR1 SGDLS, CDR2 YYNGEE. This CDR3 region has 17 residues. CDR3 sequence reads: CASSASVETGNTDTQYF. For the CDR3, the DNA is TGTGCCAGCAGCGCCTCCGTAGAGACAGGGAACACAGATACGCAGTATTTT.

The chain carries TRBV9 and TRBJ2-5; maybe TRBD2 (6 bases). TRBJ2-7 matches the DNA end more closely, so the J call is doubtful. CDR3 length: 15 amino acids. In germline, CDR1 is SGDLS, CDR2 YYNGEE. The CDR3 spells CASSVGGTDSYEQYF. The CDR3 DNA sequence: TGTGCCAGCAGCGTTGGGGGGACCGACTCCTACGAGCAGTACTTC.

The rearrangement joins TRBV28 to TRBJ2-7; 12 bases match TRBD1. V shed 6 bases, J shed 3 bases, and the junction held 9 bases outside the gene matches. The germline CDR1 and CDR2 sequences are MDHEN and SYDVKM. The CDR3 is made up of 16 amino acids. The CDR3 loop is CASSLPGTGGGYEQYF. The CDR3 DNA sequence: TGTGCCAGCAGCTTACCCGGGACAGGGGGCGGCTACGAGCAGTACTTC.

CDR3 protein: CASGLVGQLNEAFF. The CDR3 bases are TGTGCTAGTGGTTTGGTGGGACAGCTTAATGAAGCTTTCTTT. This chain connects TRBV12-5 to TRBJ1-1, with 7 bases aligning to TRBD1. The CDR3 consists of 14 residues. V lost 0 bases to trimming and J lost 7 bases; unmatched junction nucleotides: 5. Germline V gene lookup returns CDR1 LGHNT and CDR2 FRNRAP.

In the case of this clone: Other DNA sequences from this sample encode an identical CDR3 as well. The V gene is TRBV7-9, the J gene TRBJ2-7; maybe TRBD2 (6 bases). The germline CDR1 and CDR2 sequences are SEHNR and FQNEAQ (reference sequence). This CDR3 comprises 13 residues. The V end lost 4 bases, the J end lost 0 bases, and 7 bases lay between the germline ends. The CDR3 is CASSSGLSYEQYF. The CDR3 nucleotides read TGTGCCAGCAGCTCGGGACTCTCCTACGAGCAGTACTTC.

This clone was seen once. V gene TRBV13 combines with J gene TRBJ2-7, with 8 bases fitting TRBD1. This CDR3 comprises 19 residues. Per germline, CDR1 PRHDT and CDR2 FYEKMQ (reference sequence). The V gene end was trimmed by 2 bases and the J gene end by 3 bases; junction bases not matched to a gene: 18. CDR3 nucleotide sequence: TGTGCCAGCAGCTTAAGCCGGGACAGGCCCCCAAGAATCGGCTACGAGCAGTACTTC. Its translation: CASSLSRDRPPRIGYEQYF.

The count of this clone is one. The chain couples TRBV14 to TRBJ2-7, with 7 bases identical to TRBD1. CDR3 length: 14 residues. CDR1 is SGHDN and CDR2 is FVKESK in the germline V gene. The V segment lost 3 bases and the J segment 6 bases; nucleotides outside the gene matches: 8. The CDR3: CASSHGNRGSEQYF. The CDR3 nucleotides read TGTGCCAGCAGCCACGGAAACAGGGGCAGCGAGCAGTACTTC.

The chain uses TRBV6-1 and TRBJ1-1; D gene ambiguous. The CDR3 spans 17 residues. The V gene's germline CDR1 is MNHNS and CDR2 SASEGT. V dropped 4 bases and J dropped 0 bases, with 18 bases sitting between them. The DNA of the CDR3 is TGTGCCAGCAGTGTCCCATTCGGGGTTTACATGAACACTGAAGCTTTCTTT. It specifies CASSVPFGVYMNTEAFF.

CDR3 residues: CASSPDEGHNQPQHF. In nucleotides, the CDR3 is TGTGCCAGTAGTCCCGACGAAGGGCACAATCAGCCCCAGCATTTT. V gene TRBV19 combines with J gene TRBJ1-5; D remains ambiguous. There are 15 residues in the CDR3. Germline assignment: CDR1 LNHDA and CDR2 SQIVND (reference sequence). V was shortened by 5 bases and J by 3 bases, with 14 bases between the two germline ends.

CDR3 amino acids: CASSLKGWGAEAFF. The DNA of the CDR3 is TGTGCCAGCAGCTTAAAAGGTTGGGGGGCTGAAGCTTTCTTT. The J gene is TRBJ1-1, the V gene TRBV7-8; D might be TRBD1 (5 bases). The CDR3 length is 14 residues. Trimming left V 2 bases short and J 6 bases short, with 13 bases between. Germline V gives CDR1 SGHVS, CDR2 FQNEAQ.